These T cell receptor beta chains were read from a single sample in a study of T cell repertoires in cytomegalovirus infection. These receptors' targets are unknown. TCRdb re-called the reads through MiXCR, storing one row per CDR3 protein. The sample holds 300,000 to 400,000 distinct CDR3 sequences, about 29% seen once. The sample in question was cultured PBMCs, obtained from culture after CMV antigen stimulation. The receptors stem from a human donor in good health (CMV status not recorded). Some clones in this sample may be carry-over from other donors' samples. Each CDR3 is given with its conserved first and last residue. A D gene is named only where the DNA matches it firmly. Not every row has a clone size; where given, it reads once, few, many or a size class.

j_call v_call cdr3_length clone_size d_call cdr3_aa cdr3_nt
TRBJ1-5 TRBV7-6 13 many - CASSLVVGQPQHF TGTGCCAGCAGCCTGGTCGTAGGTCAGCCCCAGCATTTT
TRBJ2-5 TRBV4-1 16 - TRBD2 CASSQDYPGGPQTQYF TGCGCCAGCAGCCAAGATTACCCGGGAGGGCCTCAGACCCAGTACTTC
TRBJ2-5 TRBV5-6 16 few TRBD2 CASSLIAGGQRETQYF TGTGCCAGCAGCTTGATAGCGGGGGGGCAGCGAGAGACCCAGTACTTC
TRBJ1-6 TRBV6-2/TRBV6-3 14 few - CASGVPRVGSPLHF TGTGCCAGCGGGGTCCCCAGGGTAGGATCACCCCTCCACTTT
TRBJ1-3 TRBV6-1 15 - - CASRELRDTGNTIYF TGTGCCAGCAGAGAGCTTAGGGACACTGGAAACACCATATATTTT
TRBJ2-7 TRBV14 11 - - CASSLRQEQYF TGTGCCAGCAGTCTTCGACAGGAGCAGTACTTC
TRBJ2-7 TRBV7-2 15 few TRBD2 CASSLFQRGPYEQYF TGTGCCAGCAGCTTATTCCAGCGGGGCCCCTACGAGCAGTACTTC
TRBJ1-3 TRBV7-2 16 - - CASSLEYVNSGNTIYF TGTGCCAGCAGCTTAGAATACGTGAACTCTGGAAACACCATATATTTT
TRBJ2-4 TRBV6-1 15 few TRBD2 CASSEALAGGDIQYF TGTGCCAGCAGTGAAGCACTAGCGGGGGGGGACATTCAGTACTTC
TRBJ1-6 TRBV19 14 - - CASRPPSGVGSLHF TGTGCCAGTAGGCCCCCCTCGGGGGTAGGATCCCTCCACTTT
TRBJ2-1 TRBV7-2 16 many - CASSLVGAGSYNEQFF TGTGCCAGCAGCTTAGTAGGGGCGGGTTCCTACAATGAGCAGTTCTTC
TRBJ1-1 TRBV20-1 14 few TRBD1 CSARQTGGDTEAFF TGCAGTGCTCGACAGACAGGGGGGGACACTGAAGCTTTCTTT
TRBJ1-2 TRBV7-2 13 many - CASSPDKSAGYTF TGTGCCAGCAGCCCAGACAAGTCGGCTGGCTACACCTTC
TRBJ2-5 TRBV12-5 13 - - CATTGPLQETQYF TGTGCTACGACAGGCCCTCTTCAAGAGACCCAGTACTTC
TRBJ2-1 TRBV15 15 few TRBD2 CATSRVASGSNEQFF TGTGCCACCAGCAGAGTGGCTAGCGGGAGCAATGAGCAGTTCTTC
TRBJ2-7 TRBV18 15 - TRBD1 CASSQGQGAVYEQYF TGTGCCAGCTCACAGGGACAGGGGGCGGTCTACGAGCAGTACTTC
TRBJ2-3 TRBV7-8 11 few - CASTQIATQYF TGTGCCAGCACCCAAATTGCTACGCAGTATTTT